This T cell receptor beta chain derives from a study of shared T cell receptors in the human thymus. Trimming removed 0 bases from V and 6 bases from J; junction bases left unmatched: 14. Germline V gives CDR1 SGDLS, CDR2 YYNGEE. This CDR3 spans 17 amino acids. Produced via immunoSEQ multiplex PCR; TCRdb's table is partial and in-frame only. Among hundreds of thousands of clones listed, more than 75% were seen once. This sample also appeared in a second study, on human thymus T cells. That study reports: Samples came from healthy Finnish infants during open corrective cardiac surgery. Thymus specimens were resections from corrective heart surgery. Overlap was high between thymic repertoires from unrelated individuals, as reported in related research.

The V call is TRBV9, the J call TRBJ1-2; 7 positions agree with TRBD1. What was sequenced was thymocytes. The receptor's source is a boy in the first two years of life with a congenital heart defect. CDR3 amino acids: CASSVETGSGGPNGYTF. DNA for the CDR3: TGTGCCAGCAGCGTAGAGACAGGGAGCGGAGGGCCCAATGGCTACACCTTC.